Included here is one T cell receptor (beta chain) sequence, with context. This clone was seen once. Its antigen is unknown. Base qualities were left out, and no much larger clone turns up one base away. The meaning of the sample's time point label: about 28 days (+/-7) after the second vaccine dose. AZD1222 recipients given second doses at about 4 weeks or at about 12 weeks were pooled, since spike-specific TCR depth and breadth were not found to differ between the two schedules. Vaccinee samples were obtained from the UK trials COV001 and COV002, which included a single-blind randomized controlled phase 2/3 trial of AZD1222 (ChAdOx1 nCoV-19) in healthy adults. For TCRbeta chain sequencing, PBMC samples were collected from trial participants at day 0 and at day 28 after the second dose. The data belong to a study of T cell responses to AZD1222 COVID-19 vaccine (dated by TCRdb to the early 2020s). Concerning the study at large: TCR sequencing was performed for roughly 250 trial participants, of whom about 200 were given two doses of AZD1222 and around 25 were given two doses of MenACWY control vaccine. Trial participants were enrolled by age into subgroups of 18-55, 56-69 and 70-plus years, and roughly 150, 30 and 60 TCR-sequenced participants, respectively, were included in these subgroups.

Study-level results and caveats: CD4 TCRs associated with the vaccine covered the entire spike protein, and the dominant responses were in regions 160-218 and 743-854. Participants were mostly white British and included more females than males, and it was suggested by the authors that clonal diversity may have been underestimated. Only five or six AZD1222 recipients were SARS-CoV-2 seropositive at baseline, limiting conclusions about previously exposed vaccinees. After two AZD1222 doses, spike-specific TCR breadth and depth were significantly higher than at day 0 and than in MenACWY recipients. In the small 56-69-year group, the increase in depth fell short of significance, most likely because of low power. Because no day 14 peak-response samples were available, the repertoires could be characterized only after the peak T cell response. Nearly half of unique spike-specific TCRs reportedly recognized epitopes outside regions mutated in the B.1.351 and B.1.1.7 variants.

Measured from the cysteine to the phenylalanine, the CDR3 is 14 residues long. CDR3 DNA is the only sequence kept; it has 42 bases, read in frame from the first base. The junction shows trimming of 1 base on V and 3 bases on J, plus 9 bases between the germline ends. CDR1 SGHDN and CDR2 FVKESK are derived from the germline V gene. The CDR3 regions of human TCRbeta chains were analyzed by immunosequencing. In the paper's pipeline: TCRs in the repertoires were matched against a reference library of SARS-CoV-2-specific TCRs that had been generated with the MIRA antigen-specificity platform. Breadth was defined as the fraction of unique TCRs that were SARS-CoV-2-associated, and depth was defined as the fraction of total T cells that were SARS-CoV-2-associated. Using the MIRA data, every spike-specific TCR was mapped to the spike region that the TCR reacted to and assigned to either a CD4 or a CD8 class. Log10-transformed breadth and depth values were compared by one-way ANOVA with Sidak's multiple comparisons tests. TCRdb obtained this table from immuneACCESS and retained in-frame rearrangements with V and J assigned. These tables miss some clones; where compared with another copy, unresolved V genes account for less than half of the shortfall, and the remainder is unexplained. The V and J calls and clone size are taken from that table; D and trimming were inferred from the DNA. The sample profile shows about 150,000 clones; roughly 90% of them were found once. The ten top clones hold approximately 3.6% of the sample.

The input for sequencing was peripheral blood, taken 28 days after the second AZD1222 dose. Here the chain combines TRBV14 and TRBJ1-2; a confident D gene designation cannot be given. This clonotype was obtained from an adult who received the AZD1222 COVID-19 vaccine. The CDR3 protein: CASSQGWVHYGYTF. At the DNA level, the sequence is TGTGCCAGCAGCCAAGGTTGGGTACACTATGGCTACACCTTC.